This TCR beta chain derives from a study of T cell clones after liver transplantation. Across the whole study: Post-transplant blood was tracked for graft-donor-reactive T cell clones identified in a pre-transplant mixed lymphocyte reaction.

V gave up 3 bases and J gave up 4 bases, with 11 bases separating them. This CDR3 spans 14 amino acids. CDR1 SGHTA and CDR2 FQGTGA come from the germline V gene. Using immunoSEQ multiplex PCR, the repertoire was profiled, and TCRdb retains in-frame clones only, with some absent. This table has around 75,000 clones, 84% appearing once. This specimen consisted of CD4+ T cells from blood, obtained less than 50 months after liver transplant. This sequence joins TRBV7-3 and TRBJ2-3; maybe TRBD2 (5 bases). The clonotype comes from a human patient who received a liver transplant. Certain T cells may be donor cells from the graft. The CDR3 DNA follows: TGTGCCAGCAGCTTCGGCGGGCTGTCAGATACGCAGTATTTT. Translated: CASSFGGLSDTQYF. Together with reference TRBV7-3 and TRBJ2-3, the CDR3 gives the full variable domain: GAGVSQTPSNKVTEKGKYVELRCDPISGHTALYWYRQSLGQGPEFLIYFQGTGAADDSGLPNDRFFAVRPEGSVSTLKIQRTERGDSAVYLCASSFGGLSDTQYFGPGTRLTVL.